This T cell receptor beta chain comes out of a study of T-cell reconstitution after alpha-beta-depleted transplantation in children (dated by TCRdb to between 2015 and 2016). For the study in its entirety: Using TCR repertoire profiling, the study followed T-cell immune reconstitution in a quantitative way in children after TCRalphabeta/CD19-depleted allogeneic hematopoietic cell transplantation. Results and caveats for the whole study, not just this receptor: Apparently early alphabetaT-cell count recovery about two months after transplant reportedly relied on only several hundred rapidly expanded clones derived from non-depleted graft cells. In some patients, the high TCRbeta diversity seen at day 60 was put down to recipient T cells and intrathymic progenitors that had survived conditioning. Hyperexpanded clone frequencies declined over subsequent months; after one year, T-cell counts and TCRbeta diversity were mostly attributed to newly produced T cells.

Deletion took 5 bases off V and 8 bases off J, with a span of 21 bases between the germline ends. Based on the germline V gene, the CDR1 and CDR2 sequences are SGHTA and FQGNSA. Reading from cysteine to phenylalanine, the CDR3 counts 16 amino acids. Here the CDR3 DNA is all that survives: 48 bases in frame from base 1. Concerning this clonotype itself: Its antigen remains unidentified. No base quality information exists; no much larger clone differs at one position.

Library creation used PCR. Sequencing took place on an Illumina HiSeq 2500. TCR libraries were prepared with molecular barcoding, using unique molecular identifiers to normalize TCRbeta repertoire quantification. The public reads were quality trimmed at Q25 with fastp and then assembled into clones with MiXCR by TCRdb, keeping productive beta chains. Entries are consolidated by CDR3 protein sequence, retaining the most common genes and DNA. Counted in this sample were 450,000 to 550,000 distinct CDR3 sequences; about 10% of them appeared once. Around 15% of the sample lies in the top ten. The sample's treatment or condition label, decoded: allogeneic hematopoietic cell transplantation with graft depleted of TCRalphabeta T cells and CD19 B cells. The transplant recipients were children given TCRalphabeta/CD19-depleted allogeneic hematopoietic cell grafts.

This chain is built from TRBV7-2 and TRBJ1-4; TRBD1 is a possible D gene, resting on 5 matching bases. The input for sequencing was PBMCs, mostly from graft donor cells, taken 180 days after TCRalphabeta/CD19-depleted stem cell transplant. The source of this sequence is a female patient aged 2-15 years who had a stem cell transplant for aplastic anemia, so the T cells may come from the graft donor. The CDR3 corresponds to CASSPRDGGGGEKLFF. In nucleotide form, the sequence is TGTGCCAGCAGCCCAAGGGACGGTGGGGGTGGAGAAAAACTGTTTTTT.